Following are 23 T cell receptor beta chains from one sample sequenced in a study of blood T cell repertoires in COVID-19. Measured with immunoSEQ multiplex PCR; TCRdb has only the in-frame clones, and not every one. The sample holds approximately 470,000 clones, 87% seen once. The sequencing sample was made of PBMCs or T cells enriched from blood (not recorded which). These receptors were obtained from a woman in her late teens or twenties who had recovered from COVID-19.

The chain uses TRBV14 and TRBJ2-7, with 11 bases aligning to TRBD2. The CDR3 has 15 amino acids. Trimming removed 4 bases from V and 3 bases from J; junction bases left unmatched: 5. The V gene's germline CDR1 is SGHDN and CDR2 FVKESK. In nucleotides, the CDR3 is TGTGCCAGCAGCCCCGGGACTAGCGGATTCTACGAGCAGTACTTC. It specifies CASSPGTSGFYEQYF. The full variable domain, in which reference TRBV14 and TRBJ2-7 provide the parts outside the CDR3, is EAGVTQFPSHSVIEKGQTVTLRCDPISGHDNLYWYRRVMGKEIKFLLHFVKESKQDESGMPNNRFLAERTGGTYSTLKVQPAELEDSGVYFCASSPGTSGFYEQYFGPGTRLTVT.

The sample holds a few counts of this clone. The chain links TRBV12-3 or TRBV12-4 to TRBJ1-2, with D tentatively TRBD1 (5 bases). V was clipped by 5 bases and J by 5 bases, with 12 bases between them. The CDR3 is 13 amino acids. The CDR3 here is CASSPIPGYGYTF. The CDR3 region has the DNA TGTGCCAGCAGTCCGATCCCAGGGTATGGCTACACCTTC.

This rearrangement joins TRBV7-9 to TRBJ1-2; no definite D call. Trimming cost V 4 bases and J 4 bases, with 10 bases left between them. The CDR3 has 13 amino acids. CDR1 and CDR2 (germline): SEHNR, FQNEAQ (reference sequence). The CDR3 DNA sequence: TGTGCCAGCAGCTCCCCCCCGAGCTATGGCTACACCTTC. As protein: CASSSPPSYGYTF.

The chain recombines TRBV5-1 with TRBJ2-5; the match to TRBD2 covers 10 bases. The CDR3 totals 16 residues. Germline CDR1 reads SGHRS; CDR2 reads YFSETQ. Trimming took 0 bases from V and 7 from J; bases not matched to a gene: 9. The CDR3 DNA follows: TGCGCCAGCAGCTTGGCCCAGCGGGGGGGCCAGGGGACCCAGTACTTC. This sequence encodes CASSLAQRGGQGTQYF.

J is TRBJ1-2 and V is TRBV7-8, with D possibly being TRBD1 (6 bases). Germline V CDR1 and CDR2: SGHVS, FQNEAQ. The CDR3 consists of 14 residues. V was clipped by 5 bases and J by 2 bases, with 12 bases between them. The CDR3 region is CASSTGTMNYGYTF. CDR3 sequence (DNA): TGTGCCAGCAGCACTGGGACAATGAACTATGGCTACACCTTC.

The chain recombines TRBV30 with TRBJ2-2; TRBD2 might be the D (5 bases). V was clipped by 6 bases and J by 3 bases, with 23 bases between them. There are 17 residues in the CDR3. CDR1 is GTSNPN, CDR2 SVGIG, per germline (reference sequence). The CDR3 reads CACLGNLLMRDTGELFF. DNA for the CDR3: TGTGCCTGCTTGGGAAACCTCCTAATGAGGGACACCGGGGAGCTGTTTTTT.

This clone was seen once. This chain uses TRBV11-2 with TRBJ1-4; 10 bases line up with TRBD1. This CDR3 has 15 residues. The V and J ends lost 1 base and 8 bases, in that order; junction bases with no gene match: 4. CDR1 and CDR2 (germline): SGHAT, FQNNGV. The CDR3 sequence: CASSLAGQGREKLFF. CDR3 DNA sequence: TGTGCCAGCAGCTTAGCGGGACAGGGGAGGGAAAAACTGTTTTTT.

The rearrangement uses TRBV4-1 and TRBJ2-1; 10 bases match TRBD2. CDR3 size: 13 residues. With V trimmed by 5 bases and J by 9 bases, 4 bases remained unmatched. CDR1 and CDR2 (germline): MGHRA, YSYEKL. The CDR3 protein is CASSERGGLEQFF. The CDR3 coding sequence is TGCGCCAGCAGCGAGCGGGGGGGCCTTGAGCAGTTCTTC.

The chain carries TRBV19 and TRBJ1-1; 7 positions agree with TRBD1. The CDR3 is 15 residues long. Germline V gives CDR1 LNHDA, CDR2 SQIVND (reference sequence). Unmatched junction bases numbered 10, after V lost 5 bases and J lost 4 bases. CDR3 region: CASSSEGAVSTEAFF. In DNA, the CDR3 is TGTGCCAGTAGTTCTGAGGGGGCTGTGAGCACTGAAGCTTTCTTT.

The genes are TRBV18 and TRBJ1-1; TRBD1 aligns across 8 bases. Germline V gene data show CDR1 as KGHSH and CDR2 as LQKENI. Trimming removed 7 bases from V and 5 bases from J; junction bases left unmatched: 12. CDR3 length: 15 residues. Here the CDR3 reads CASLAITGGRTEAFF. In nucleotides, the CDR3 is TGTGCCAGCTTAGCTATCACAGGGGGGAGAACTGAAGCTTTCTTT.

The V call is TRBV5-1, the J call TRBJ1-1, with D perhaps matching TRBD1 (6 bases). Germline-derived CDR1 and CDR2 are SGHRS and YFSETQ. CDR3 size: 15 residues. Trimming took off 0 bases at V and 1 base at J, with 10 bases between the two ends. This CDR3 reads CASSLAGTRNTEAFF. DNA for the CDR3: TGCGCCAGCAGCTTGGCCGGGACACGGAACACTGAAGCTTTCTTT.

The chain links TRBV11-2 to TRBJ2-1; D possibly corresponds to TRBD2 (5 bases). Germline CDR1 SGHAT, CDR2 FQNNGV. The CDR3 is 17 residues long. V lost 3 bases and J lost 5, with 20 bases in between. The CDR3 protein is CASSFIRVRAFNNEQFF. The CDR3 coding sequence is TGTGCCAGCAGCTTTATAAGAGTGAGGGCCTTCAACAATGAGCAGTTCTTC.

This chain uses TRBV6-5 with TRBJ1-1; 9 nucleotides match TRBD1. The J segment lost 8 bases and the V segment lost 6 bases, leaving 4 bases of the junction unmatched. There are 12 residues in the CDR3. The germline gives CDR1 MNHEY, CDR2 SVGAGI. CDR3 amino acids: CASSRGQGEAFF. CDR3 sequence (DNA): TGTGCCAGCAGCCGTGGACAGGGGGAAGCTTTCTTT.

The chain combines TRBV30 with TRBJ1-1, with 9 bases that match TRBD1. The CDR3 contains 14 residues. The germline V gene encodes CDR1 GTSNPN and CDR2 SVGIG (reference sequence). The ends lost 3 bases at V and 5 bases at J; junction bases unmatched: 7. The CDR3 loop is CAWSPDRGGTEAFF. The DNA of the CDR3 is TGTGCCTGGAGCCCGGACAGGGGAGGGACTGAAGCTTTCTTT.

The chain combines TRBV19 with TRBJ1-5, with TRBD1 identical over 7 bases. Germline loops: CDR1 LNHDA, CDR2 SQIVND (reference sequence). After removal of 4 bases from V and 3 bases from J, the junction contained 6 bases not matched to a gene. The CDR3 has 15 amino acids. The CDR3 loop is CASSTQTGLNQPQHF. The CDR3 DNA is TGTGCCAGTAGTACCCAGACAGGGCTCAATCAGCCCCAGCATTTT.

The rearrangement uses TRBV5-8 and TRBJ2-1; 11 nucleotides agree with TRBD2. Germline V lookup: CDR1 SGHTS, CDR2 YDEGEE. CDR3 length: 15 residues. The J segment lost 15 bases and the V segment lost 4 bases, leaving 15 bases of the junction unmatched. In DNA, the CDR3 is TGTGCCAGCAGCAAGAGGACTAGCGGGCCCCTCTTGGCGTTCTTC. As protein: CASSKRTSGPLLAFF.

The rearrangement uses TRBV6-5 and TRBJ1-5; D is perhaps TRBD1 (5 bases). Looked up from germline, CDR1 is MNHEY and CDR2 is SVGAGI. Trimming removed 10 bases at V and 5 bases at J, with 12 bases between. This CDR3 spans 12 amino acids. The CDR3 loop reads CATRTFDQPQHF. In DNA form, the CDR3 reads TGTGCCACCCGGACATTCGATCAGCCCCAGCATTTT.

V usage is TRBV7-6 and J usage is TRBJ2-7; 8 bases line up with TRBD1. The V segment lost 3 bases and the J segment 3 bases; nucleotides outside the gene matches: 7. The CDR3 extends over 15 amino acids. From germline, CDR1 is SGHVS and CDR2 FNYEAQ. The CDR3 bases are TGTGCCAGCAGCTTGGTGGACAGGGCCGACTACGAGCAGTACTTC. Its protein is CASSLVDRADYEQYF. Full variable domain (outside the CDR3, taken from reference TRBV7-6 and TRBJ2-7): GAGVSQSPRYKVTKRGQDVALRCDPISGHVSLYWYRQALGQGPEFLTYFNYEAQQDKSGLPNDRFSAERPEGSISTLTIQRTEQRDSAMYRCASSLVDRADYEQYFGPGTRLTVT.

The rearrangement uses TRBV21-1 and TRBJ1-6; the table names TRBD1, a call not compared with the DNA. TRBV21-1 is a pseudogene locus. The CDR3 is made up of 17 amino acids. The CDR3 protein is CASSKGKDSSYNSPLHF. The DNA for the CDR3 is TGTGCCAGCAGCAAGGGTAAGGACAGCTCCTATAATTCACCCCTCCACTTT.

The V gene is TRBV29-1, the J gene TRBJ2-2, with D tentatively TRBD2 (5 bases). The V gene's germline CDR1 is SQVTM and CDR2 ANQGSEA. The CDR3 has 13 amino acids. Trimming removed 3 bases from V and 1 base from J, with 6 bases in between. CDR3 nucleotides: TGCAGCGTTGAGGACTGGAACACCGGGGAGCTGTTTTTT. It is translated as CSVEDWNTGELFF.

The V and J genes are TRBV6-5 and TRBJ2-3; TRBD2 is a possible D gene (5 bases). The CDR3 is made up of 15 amino acids. Between the trimmed V and J ends, which lost 7 bases and 4 bases, there was a span of 18 bases. Looked up from germline, CDR1 is MNHEY and CDR2 is SVGAGI. CDR3 in amino acids: CASTGGRGLADTQYF. In DNA, the CDR3 is TGTGCCAGCACAGGAGGCCGCGGGTTAGCAGATACGCAGTATTTT.

The chain combines TRBV4-1 with TRBJ1-4; D gene ambiguous. The CDR3 is made up of 13 amino acids. From germline, CDR1 is MGHRA and CDR2 YSYEKL. With 1 base removed from V and 8 bases from J, the gap between germline ends came to 8 bases. This CDR3 is CASSQAAREKLFF. CDR3 coding DNA: TGCGCCAGCAGCCAAGCCGCGAGGGAAAAACTGTTTTTT.

The gene calls are TRBV27 and TRBJ1-1, with 10 bases that match TRBD1. The CDR3 spans 15 residues. Germline trimming cut 5 bases from V and 4 bases from J; bases unmatched to any gene: 7. The germline gives CDR1 MNHEY, CDR2 SMNVEV (reference sequence). CDR3 nucleotide sequence: TGTGCCAGCAGTGCGACAGGGGGCAGGGGCACTGAAGCTTTCTTT. Translation: CASSATGGRGTEAFF.